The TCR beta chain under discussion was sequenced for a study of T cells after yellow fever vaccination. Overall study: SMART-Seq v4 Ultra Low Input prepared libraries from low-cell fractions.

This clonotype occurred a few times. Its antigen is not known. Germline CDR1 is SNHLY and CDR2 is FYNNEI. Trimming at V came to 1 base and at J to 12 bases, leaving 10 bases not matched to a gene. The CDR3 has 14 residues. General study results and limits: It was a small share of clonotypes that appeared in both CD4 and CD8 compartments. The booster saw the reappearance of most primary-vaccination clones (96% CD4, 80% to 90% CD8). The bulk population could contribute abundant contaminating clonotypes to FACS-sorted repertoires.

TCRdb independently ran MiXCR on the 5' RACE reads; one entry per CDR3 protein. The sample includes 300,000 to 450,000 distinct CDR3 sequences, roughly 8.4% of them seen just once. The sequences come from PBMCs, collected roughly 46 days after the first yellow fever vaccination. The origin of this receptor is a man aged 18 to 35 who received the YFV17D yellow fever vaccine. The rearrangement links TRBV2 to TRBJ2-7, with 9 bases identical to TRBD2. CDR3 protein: CASSEVVAGATPYF. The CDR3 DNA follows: TGTGCCAGCAGTGAAGTGGTAGCGGGGGCAACTCCGTACTTC. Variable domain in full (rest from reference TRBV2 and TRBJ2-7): EPEVTQTPSHQVTQMGQEVILRCVPISNHLYFYWYRQILGQKVEFLVSFYNNEISEKSEIFDDQFSVERPDGSNFTLKIRSTKLEDSAMYFCASSEVVAGATPYFGPGTRLTVT.